These 17 T cell receptor beta chains share one sample of origin, sequenced in a study of T-cell reconstitution after alpha-beta-depleted transplantation in children. It was with unique molecular identifiers that the TCRbeta library was prepared. TCRdb reprocessed the PCR reads via MiXCR and lists one record per CDR3 protein. The sample yields more than 400,000 distinct CDR3 sequences, around two fifths seen once. Specimen: PBMCs, collected before TCRalphabeta/CD19-depleted stem cell transplant. These receptors were taken from a girl aged 2 to 9 with aplastic anemia, due to receive a stem cell transplant.

This chain links TRBV14 with TRBJ2-3, with no clear D. Trimming removed 1 base from V and 7 bases from J, with 6 bases in between. Germline V gives CDR1 SGHDN, CDR2 FVKESK. This CDR3 has 12 residues. The CDR3 reads CASSQAANTQYF. CDR3 nucleotides: TGTGCCAGCAGCCAAGCAGCGAATACGCAGTATTTT.

This clonotype has at least ten counts. J is TRBJ2-6 and V is TRBV7-2; D possibly corresponds to TRBD1 (5 bases). V was shortened by 5 bases and J by 2 bases, with 10 bases between the two germline ends. The CDR3 has 15 amino acids. The germline gives CDR1 SGHTA, CDR2 FQGNSA. The CDR3 here is CASSLRVTGANVLTF. CDR3 nucleotides: TGTGCCAGCAGCCTCAGGGTTACTGGGGCCAACGTCCTGACTTTC.

The V gene is TRBV15, the J gene TRBJ2-7, with 8 nucleotides matching TRBD2. CDR1 and CDR2 (germline): LNHNV, YYDKDF (reference sequence). J was trimmed by 4 bases and V by 3 bases; bases with no gene match: 2. This CDR3 region has 13 residues. The CDR3: CATSSGREYEQYF. CDR3 in DNA: TGTGCCACCAGCAGCGGGAGGGAGTACGAGCAGTACTTC.

This chain links TRBV5-1 with TRBJ2-7, with D uncertain. Germline CDR1 and CDR2: SGHRS and YFSETQ. The CDR3 is made up of 13 amino acids. The germline V and J ends were trimmed by 1 base and 3 bases, with 8 bases remaining between them. In DNA, the CDR3 is TGCGCCAGCAGCTTGAGGGTCAACTACGAGCAGTACTTC. This gives the protein CASSLRVNYEQYF. The whole variable domain, filled in from reference TRBV5-1 and TRBJ2-7, reads KAGVTQTPRYLIKTRGQQVTLSCSPISGHRSVSWYQQTPGQGLQFLFEYFSETQRNKGNFPGRFSGRQFSNSRSEMNVSTLELGDSALYLCASSLRVNYEQYFGPGTRLTVT.

This clonotype was seen more than once but under ten times. J is TRBJ2-5 and V is TRBV18, with 11 nucleotides matching TRBD2. This CDR3 region has 17 residues. V lost 1 base and J lost 2; bases outside the gene matches: 6. Germline V gene sequence: CDR1 KGHSH, CDR2 LQKENI. The CDR3 spells CASSPLMTSGEQETQYF. CDR3 in DNA: TGTGCCAGCTCACCACTAATGACTAGCGGGGAACAAGAGACCCAGTACTTC.

This clonotype was recorded a few times. The chain is built from TRBV20-1 and TRBJ2-7; no clear D. The V end was cut by 1 base, the J end by 0 bases, with 7 bases between. This CDR3 region has 13 residues. Per the germline V gene, CDR1 is DFQATT and CDR2 is SNEGSKA (reference sequence). CDR3 region: CSARGLSSYEQYF. Written as DNA, the CDR3 is TGCAGTGCTAGAGGCCTGAGCTCCTACGAGCAGTACTTC.

This clonotype was observed a single time. V usage is TRBV20-1 and J usage is TRBJ2-1; D possibly corresponds to TRBD2 (6 bases). With 4 bases removed from V and 15 bases from J, the gap between germline ends came to 16 bases. This CDR3 region has 11 residues. CDR1 DFQATT and CDR2 SNEGSKA come from the germline V gene (reference sequence). CDR3 bases: TGCAGTGCTACCTTGACTAGTCTCCCGTTCTTC. Its translation is CSATLTSLPFF.

The rearrangement uses TRBV6-1 and TRBJ1-1; possible D gene TRBD1, 5 bases. Trimming removed 4 bases from V and 0 bases from J, with 12 bases in between. The CDR3 is made up of 15 amino acids. Looked up from germline, CDR1 is MNHNS and CDR2 is SASEGT. In DNA, the CDR3 is TGTGCCAGCAGTGGACACAGGAGAATGAACACTGAAGCTTTCTTT. Translated, it gives CASSGHRRMNTEAFF.

This clonotype was detected a few times. This sequence joins TRBV3-1 and TRBJ1-1, with TRBD1 matching 7 bases. This CDR3 comprises 16 residues. Germline values: CDR1 LGHDT, CDR2 YNNKEL (reference sequence). The junction had 11 bases not matched to a gene; V was cut back by 4 bases and J by 3 bases. CDR3 residues: CASSPGAGGKDTEAFF. The CDR3 DNA follows: TGTGCCAGCAGCCCCGGGGCAGGGGGGAAGGACACTGAAGCTTTCTTT.

This clonotype has only one observation. The rearrangement links TRBV12-3 or TRBV12-4 to TRBJ1-2; tentative D call: TRBD1 (5 bases). There are 12 residues in the CDR3. V lost 2 bases to trimming and J lost 8 bases, with 9 bases between them. The CDR3 protein is CASSLQGGGYTF. The DNA of the CDR3 is TGTGCCAGCAGTTTACAGGGCGGCGGCTACACCTTC.

J is TRBJ2-5 and V is TRBV7-3, with 7 bases lining up with TRBD2. The germline CDR1 and CDR2 sequences are SGHTA and FQGTGA. Germline trimming cut 4 bases from V and 2 bases from J; bases unmatched to any gene: 4. This CDR3 region has 14 residues. As DNA, the CDR3 is TGTGCCAGCAGCTCCGGGGGGATTCAAGAGACCCAGTACTTC. This translates into CASSSGGIQETQYF.

This clonotype appeared a single time. Its ends do not fully match the called genes, so a read error is possible. The chain joins TRBV20-1 to TRBJ2-1, with D perhaps matching TRBD1 or TRBD2 (5 bases each). Germline V gene sequence: CDR1 DFQATT, CDR2 SNEGSKA (reference sequence). This CDR3 spans 17 amino acids. The CDR3 protein is CSARDLRDGRGYNKQFF. CDR3 DNA sequence: TGCAGTGCTAGAGATCTTAGGGACGGTCGAGGCTACAATAAGCAGTTCTTC.

The rearrangement uses TRBV7-6 and TRBJ2-3; D might be TRBD1 (6 bases). Trimming stripped 0 bases from V and 0 bases from J, with 10 bases between. The CDR3 covers 16 residues. In germline, CDR1 is SGHVS, CDR2 FNYEAQ. DNA of the CDR3: TGTGCCAGCAGCTTAGCCGACAGGTCTAGCACAGATACGCAGTATTTT. Protein sequence: CASSLADRSSTDTQYF.

The chain couples TRBV28 to TRBJ2-5, with D possibly TRBD2 on 5 matching bases. Trimming pared 8 bases from V and 3 bases from J, leaving 16 bases between. The germline V gene encodes CDR1 MDHEN and CDR2 SYDVKM. CDR3 length: 14 residues. The CDR3 sequence is CASHPADWKETQYF. The CDR3 DNA reads as TGTGCCAGCCACCCAGCGGACTGGAAAGAGACCCAGTACTTC.

This clonotype was seen a handful of times. The CDR3 spells CASSQAFGRGGAYEQYF. DNA of the CDR3: TGTGCCAGCAGCCAAGCGTTCGGGAGGGGCGGGGCTTACGAGCAGTACTTC. The rearrangement links TRBV14 to TRBJ2-7; 8 positions agree with TRBD2. The CDR3 is 17 amino acids. With V trimmed by 1 base and J by 4 bases, 12 bases remained unmatched. CDR1 SGHDN and CDR2 FVKESK come from the germline V gene.

In its sample, this clonotype was seen many times. CDR3 sequence (DNA): TGTGCCAGCAGTTACCACCCCTCCTACGAGCAGTACTTC. It specifies CASSYHPSYEQYF. The chain carries TRBV6-6 and TRBJ2-7; D gene uncertain. The germline V gene has CDR1 MNHNY and CDR2 SVGAGI (reference sequence). V gave up 2 bases and J gave up 0 bases, with 5 bases separating them. The CDR3 totals 13 residues.

The V call is TRBV28, the J call TRBJ2-7; 9 bases align to TRBD1. Germline V gives CDR1 MDHEN, CDR2 SYDVKM. The CDR3 runs to 15 residues. Losses at the gene ends were 6 bases for V and 0 bases for J; bases not matched to a gene: 6. CDR3 amino acids: CASREGTGSSYEQYF. The CDR3 DNA follows: TGTGCCAGCAGGGAAGGGACAGGGAGCTCCTACGAGCAGTACTTC.